This T cell receptor beta chain appears in the sequencing data of a study of blood T cell repertoires in COVID-19. Assay: immunoSEQ multiplex PCR; the TCRdb copy retains only in-frame clones and omits some. This table holds 150,000 to 200,000 clones, more than 85% found once. Germline CDR1 is LNHDA and CDR2 is SQIVND (reference sequence). With 5 bases clipped from V and 8 bases from J, the junction kept 8 bases outside the gene matches. This CDR3 has 14 residues. The receptor was isolated from a human donor with acute COVID-19. The donor label of this sample is uncertain. Specimen: PBMCs or T cells enriched from blood (not recorded which). V and J are TRBV19 and TRBJ1-4; 7 bases match TRBD1. The CDR3 is CASSYGGGGEKLFF. The CDR3 DNA reads as TGTGCCAGTAGTTACGGAGGGGGCGGAGAAAAACTGTTTTTT.